In its sample, the clone carrying this TCR beta chain was seen once. Antigen: not known. As every portion of the isolated RNA was reverse transcribed, the sequencing read expressed TCRB transcripts. Libraries were prepared by immunoSEQ multiplex PCR; TCRdb keeps only in-frame clonotypes and omits some of them. There are fewer than 65,000 clones in the sample; around 63% occur only once, and 2% to 2.5% lies in the top ten. This sample was included in a study of beta chain features in type 1 diabetes. Overall study results and limits: A greater similarity of naive, central memory and Treg TCRB repertoires was seen among patients than among healthy donors. Individuals with type 1 diabetes displayed fewer insertions and more deletions at VDJ junctions.

CDR3 length: 14 amino acids. Germline CDR1 LNHDA, CDR2 SQIVND (reference sequence). Trimming left V 3 bases short and J 2 bases short, with 10 bases between. This sequence originates from a woman in her late teens or twenties in good health. The rearrangement joins TRBV19 to TRBJ1-2; D is perhaps TRBD1 (6 bases). The source material was Tregs from blood. The CDR3 sequence: CASSIQRGNYGYTF. DNA for the CDR3: TGTGCCAGTAGTATTCAGAGGGGGAACTATGGCTACACCTTC.